This passage covers 23 T cell receptor beta chains from one sample sequenced in a study of tumor-infiltrating lymphocytes in primary liver carcinoma. Researchers drew blood RNA from unsorted whole blood and extracted germline DNA as well. The authors made TCR beta cDNA from around 500 ng total RNA with a constant-region primer. Slightly modified ARM-PCR with three nested multiplex PCR rounds yielded TCR beta libraries. It was with TRBV1-TRBV30 forward primers and a C-beta reverse primer that the first two PCR rounds were run, at roughly 10 cycles each. TCRdb reprocessed the multiplex PCR reads via MiXCR and lists one record per CDR3 protein. In the table there are approximately 300,000 distinct CDR3 sequences, around three fifths of which are singletons. The sequencing input was peripheral blood. These TCRs come from a man aged 35 to 55 with primary liver carcinoma and hepatitis B virus infection.

This clonotype was recorded a few times. This chain uses TRBV6-1 with TRBJ2-5; no clear D. Germline-derived CDR1 and CDR2 are MNHNS and SASEGT. The CDR3 is 17 residues long. With 0 bases removed from V and 5 bases from J, the gap between germline ends came to 19 bases. The CDR3 DNA follows: TGTGCCAGCAGTGAAGCGTCGGTAGCCGTCCTCCTGGAGACCCAGTACTTC. As protein: CASSEASVAVLLETQYF.

Concerning this clonotype: A single base separates this from a much larger clone, so it may be a read error. V gene TRBV6-5 combines with J gene TRBJ1-2, with 8 bases matching TRBD1. The trim removed 2 bases at V and 7 bases at J, leaving 12 bases unmatched. CDR1 is MNHEY, CDR2 SVGAGI, per germline. The CDR3 length is 16 residues. The CDR3 sequence: CASSYARGQGMSGYTF. DNA of the CDR3: TGTGCCAGCAGTTACGCTCGTGGACAGGGAATGTCTGGCTACACCTTC.

About this clonotype: An end of the junction differs from the germline gene, which may be a read error. The V gene is TRBV7-9, the J gene TRBJ1-1, with D possibly matching TRBD1 (5 bases). This CDR3 has 14 amino acids. Germline V gene sequence: CDR1 SEHNR, CDR2 FQNEAQ (reference sequence). The DNA for the CDR3 is TGTGCTAGCAGCTTAGGTCGGGGGGTGGCTGAAGCTTTCTTT. Translated: CASSLGRGVAEAFF.

Concerning this clonotype itself: It may be a read error: a sequence one base away is much more abundant. The chain uses TRBV10-3 and TRBJ1-2; tentative D call: TRBD1 (6 bases). The CDR3 runs to 14 residues. CDR1 is ENHRY and CDR2 is SYGVKD in the germline V gene. Here the CDR3 reads CAVRIGGPNYGYTF. For the CDR3, the DNA is TGTGCCGTCAGGATCGGGGGCCCTAACTATGGCTACACCTTC.

A word on this clonotype: The missing conserved phenylalanine or tryptophan at the end of this CDR3 makes a read error likely. The V and J genes are TRBV11-1 and TRBJ2-7; no reliable D call. Germline V lookup: CDR1 SGHAT, CDR2 FQDESV (reference sequence). The CDR3 totals 16 residues. CDR3 loop: CANSPGLEVLSYEQYS. The CDR3 DNA sequence: TGTGCCAACAGCCCAGGATTAGAAGTCCTCTCCTACGAGCAGTACTCC.

Concerning this clonotype itself: A junction end diverges from the germline sequence, so it may reflect a read error. The chain recombines TRBV6-6 with TRBJ1-2; D is perhaps TRBD1 (5 bases). The CDR3 spans 14 residues. Germline CDR1 and CDR2: MNHNY and SVGAGI (reference sequence). CDR3 bases: TGTGCCAGCACCGAGGCCGGGACGATCTATGGCTACAGTTTC. It encodes CASTEAGTIYGYSF.

The chain employs TRBV14 and TRBJ2-5, with 10 bases matching TRBD2. The CDR3 runs 17 residues. The V gene end was trimmed by 2 bases and the J gene end by 4 bases; junction bases not matched to a gene: 10. Germline V gene data show CDR1 as SGHDN and CDR2 as FVKESK. The CDR3 bases are TGTGCCAGCAGCCAAAGGCTATCTAGCGGGAGTTTAGAGACCCAGTACTTC. Its translation: CASSQRLSSGSLETQYF.

This clonotype was detected only a few times. The J gene is TRBJ2-2, the V gene TRBV4-2, with D hard to call. Germline assignment: CDR1 LGHNA and CDR2 YNFKEQ. This CDR3 comprises 17 residues. Trimming removed 4 bases from V and 2 bases from J, with 17 bases in between. The CDR3 sequence: CASSRESRSVNTGELFF. CDR3 DNA sequence: TGTGCCAGCAGCCGAGAATCGCGCAGCGTTAACACCGGGGAGCTGTTTTTT.

The chain combines TRBV5-4 with TRBJ2-7; D is unresolved. Trimming stripped 0 bases from V and 0 bases from J, with 7 bases between. The germline CDR1 and CDR2 sequences are SGHNT and YYREEE (reference sequence). The CDR3 is made up of 14 amino acids. CDR3 bases: TGTGCCAGCAGCTTGGAGGCTAGCTCCTACGAGCAGTACTTC. Translated: CASSLEASSYEQYF.

Remarks on this clonotype: Mismatch with germline at one junction end may stem from a read error. The J gene is TRBJ2-1, the V gene TRBV12-3 or TRBV12-4; no clear D. The CDR3 consists of 14 residues. The CDR3 coding sequence is TGTGTCAGCAGTTTAACCGGCCGCCCCAATGAGCAGTTCTTC. Its translation: CVSSLTGRPNEQFF.

As for this clonotype: Without the conserved terminal phenylalanine or tryptophan, this CDR3 likely stems from a read error. The chain combines TRBV11-1 with TRBJ1-2; D is ambiguous. In germline, CDR1 is SGHAT, CDR2 FQDESV (reference sequence). The V and J ends lost 5 bases and 8 bases respectively, with 18 bases between them. This CDR3 spans 14 amino acids. The CDR3 region is CASSGEGPWMGYTL. In DNA, the CDR3 is TGTGCCAGCAGCGGCGAAGGACCGTGGATGGGCTACACCCTC.

As for this clonotype: A read error may account for a junction end that differs from germline. The chain joins TRBV11-2 to TRBJ1-5; D might be TRBD1 (5 bases). Matching the DNA end better, TRBJ2-3 makes the J call doubtful. The length of the CDR3 is 14 residues. The germline CDR1 and CDR2 sequences are SGHAT and FQNNGV. The CDR3 DNA follows: TGCGCCAGCAGCTTAGCAGGGCCCAATCAGCCCCAGTATTTT. Translation: CASSLAGPNQPQYF.

As concerns this clonotype: This may be a read error: a much more frequent sequence differs by one nucleotide. The chain recombines TRBV6-6 with TRBJ1-5; D remains ambiguous. Per germline, CDR1 MNHNY and CDR2 SVGAGI (reference sequence). The CDR3 spans 12 residues. Trimming left V 3 bases short and J 11 bases short, with 11 bases between. The CDR3 DNA sequence: TGTGCCAGCAGTTATCCTCTGCAGTCCCAGCATTTT. Translated: CASSYPLQSQHF.

This clonotype was counted between two and nine times. V usage is TRBV5-1 and J usage is TRBJ2-6; unclear D gene. The CDR3 spans 15 residues. Germline V gene sequence: CDR1 SGHRS, CDR2 YFSETQ. V dropped 0 bases and J dropped 4 bases, with 8 bases sitting between them. The CDR3 bases are TGCGCCAGCAGCTTGGGGGCGCTGGGGGCCAACGTCCTGACTTTC. It encodes CASSLGALGANVLTF.

This clonotype was seen only once. The junction departs from germline at one end; a sequencing error may be responsible. J is TRBJ2-7 and V is TRBV7-9, with TRBD2 matching 11 bases. CDR3 length: 15 amino acids. Germline V gene lookup returns CDR1 SEHNR and CDR2 FQNEAQ (reference sequence). The CDR3 nucleotides are TGTACCAGCAGCTTTGTTAGCGGGAGGGCTTACGAGCAGTACTTC. Its protein product is CTSSFVSGRAYEQYF.

The chain joins TRBV6-4 to TRBJ2-1; a possible D gene is TRBD2 (6 bases). V was shortened by 3 bases and J by 6 bases, with 15 bases between the two germline ends. The CDR3 is 15 residues long. The germline gives CDR1 MRHNA, CDR2 SNTAGT. CDR3 sequence: CASSEAGPWGNEQFF. CDR3 DNA: TGTGCCAGCAGTGAAGCGGGCCCTTGGGGCAATGAGCAGTTCTTC.

In regard to this clonotype: The junction and the germline gene differ at one end; a read error may be behind it. The V and J genes are TRBV6-5 and TRBJ2-2; the match to TRBD1 covers 9 bases. This CDR3 is built from 16 residues. Per the germline V gene, CDR1 is MNHEY and CDR2 is SVGAGI. CDR3 nucleotides: TGCGCCAGCAGACCAAAGACAGGGGGGTTCTACGGGGATCTGTTTTTT. Protein: CASRPKTGGFYGDLFF.

A word on this clonotype: A much more abundant neighbour one base away suggests this may be a read error. This rearrangement joins TRBV11-2 to TRBJ2-2; 7 bases line up with TRBD2. The CDR3 is made up of 16 amino acids. Germline V lookup: CDR1 SGHAT, CDR2 FQNNGV. CDR3 sequence (DNA): TGTGCCAGCAGCTCTTCTAGCGGCGCGAACACCGTGGAGCTGTTTTTT. Protein: CASSSSSGANTVELFF.

Note on this clonotype: An end of the junction does not agree with germline; a read error may underlie this. The rearrangement uses TRBV11-1 and TRBJ1-2; 9 bases map to TRBD1. In germline, CDR1 is SGHAT, CDR2 FQDESV (reference sequence). The CDR3 spans 15 residues. The CDR3 nucleotides are TGTGTCAGCAGCCGCGACAGGGGGGCGAACTATGGCTACACCTTT. Its protein product is CVSSRDRGANYGYTF.

This clonotype was counted once. The final CDR3 position lacks the conserved phenylalanine or tryptophan, pointing to a likely read error. The rearrangement links TRBV11-3 to TRBJ2-1; no firm D call. The germline V gene encodes CDR1 SGHNT and CDR2 YENEEA. CDR3 length equals 14 residues. The CDR3 DNA reads TGTACCAGTTCCTCCGGCCCGATAGGGAATGAGCAGTTCTTA. Encoded protein: CTSSSGPIGNEQFL.

To note about this clonotype: The junction and the germline gene differ at one end; a read error may be behind it. The chain uses TRBV11-1 and TRBJ2-7; D remains ambiguous. The CDR3 length is 17 residues. Germline V gene lookup returns CDR1 SGHAT and CDR2 FQDESV (reference sequence). CDR3 nucleotides: TGTGCCAGCAACTTAGGGCCTGTGGGTGAAAGCTCCTACGAGCAGTACTTC. Translating it yields CASNLGPVGESSYEQYF.

The chain recombines TRBV4-3 with TRBJ1-4; D remains ambiguous. Germline CDR1 LGHNA, CDR2 YSLEER. The CDR3 contains 16 residues. Trimming cost V 4 bases and J 4 bases, with 16 bases left between them. The CDR3 DNA follows: TGCGCCAGCAGCCCCGGACCCCGGATAGTTAATGAAAAACTGTTTTTT. Amino acid sequence: CASSPGPRIVNEKLFF.

Comments on this clonotype: Since a much larger clone is just one base distant, this may be a read error. The genes are TRBV7-9 and TRBJ2-1; D unclear. This CDR3 contains 11 residues. The germline CDR1 and CDR2 sequences are SEHNR and FQNEAQ (reference sequence). The CDR3 loop is CGSSVSDEQFF. In DNA, the CDR3 is TGTGGCAGCAGCGTAAGCGATGAGCAGTTCTTC. Variable domain in full (rest from reference TRBV7-9 and TRBJ2-1): DTGVSQNPRHKITKRGQNVTFRCDPISEHNRLYWYRQTLGQGPEFLTYFQNEAQLEKSRLLSDRFSAERPKGSFSTLEIQRTEQGDSAMYLCGSSVSDEQFFGPGTRLTVL.